The clone carrying this T cell receptor beta chain was found once. Its antigen is as yet unknown. Clones were sequenced by immunoSEQ multiplex PCR, and TCRdb holds only the in-frame ones, with some missing. Among approximately 270,000 clones listed, 90% were seen once. This record comes from a study of cytomegalovirus exposure and HLA in healthy donors. The CDR3 consists of 14 residues. Germline V gene data show CDR1 as MNHEY and CDR2 as SVGAGI. Germline trimming cut 2 bases from V and 6 bases from J; bases unmatched to any gene: 4. Study-wide results and caveats: TCR sequences were mostly rare, though some public TCRs occurred in many donors. It was found in a later analysis that first-cohort TCR clusters tended to co-occur in the 120 validation repertoires. Associated with cytomegalovirus, according to the listing, were around 160 TCR beta chains.

The donors were part of the validation cohort of 120 subjects. That cohort was separate from the first cohort, which comprised some 670 subjects. The TCR sequence derives from a woman aged 18-29 years in good health and CMV-seronegative. Sequenced sample: PBMCs. The chain links TRBV6-5 to TRBJ1-2, with 9 bases matching TRBD1. The CDR3 spells CASSYAGTGNGYTF. CDR3 nucleotides: TGTGCCAGCAGTTACGCCGGGACAGGGAATGGCTACACCTTC.